This is a list of T cell receptor beta chains from one sample in a study of graft-versus-host responses after intestinal transplantation. For these TCRs, the target antigens are not known. Sequenced by immunoSEQ multiplex PCR; TCRdb stores in-frame clones only, minus some. There are more than 95,000 clones in the sample; 87% occur only once, and around 0.96% lies in the top ten. The input for sequencing was unstimulated CD4+ T cells sorted from spleen or lymph node cells, taken before intestinal transplant. The receptors here all came from a human donor who received an intestinal transplant. Each CDR3 is given with its conserved first and last residue. The order of the fields is V gene, clone size, D gene, J gene, CDR3 protein, CDR3 DNA. The D gene is left open where the match is weak. Expanded clones get a size class; other rows say once, few or many, or leave the size out.

v_call: TRBV5-1; clone_size: NA; d_call: NA; j_call: TRBJ2-7; cdr3_aa: CASSLDRASYEQYF; cdr3_nt: TGCGCCAGCAGCTTGGACAGGGCCTCCTACGAGCAGTACTTC
v_call: TRBV2; clone_size: NA; d_call: NA; j_call: TRBJ2-5; cdr3_aa: CARARDWTGIDQYF; cdr3_nt: TGTGCCAGGGCCCGGGACTGGACCGGGATTGATCAATACTTC
v_call: TRBV29-1; clone_size: NA; d_call: NA; j_call: TRBJ1-4; cdr3_aa: CSVGASGEKLFF; cdr3_nt: TGCAGCGTTGGGGCCAGTGGTGAAAAACTGTTTTTT
v_call: TRBV25-1; clone_size: NA; d_call: NA; j_call: TRBJ1-3; cdr3_aa: CASSIGLSGNTIYF; cdr3_nt: TGTGCCAGCAGTATCGGCCTCTCTGGAAACACCATATATTTT
v_call: TRBV2; clone_size: NA; d_call: NA; j_call: TRBJ1-5; cdr3_aa: CASSEIGSNQPQHF; cdr3_nt: TGTGCCAGCAGTGAAATCGGGAGCAATCAGCCCCAGCATTTT
v_call: TRBV5-4; clone_size: NA; d_call: NA; j_call: TRBJ2-1; cdr3_aa: CASSLEVEGEQFF; cdr3_nt: TGTGCCAGCAGCTTGGAGGTAGAGGGTGAGCAGTTCTTC
v_call: TRBV5-1; clone_size: once; d_call: NA; j_call: TRBJ2-3; cdr3_aa: CASSFRTSTDTQYF; cdr3_nt: TGCGCCAGCAGCTTCCGAACTAGCACAGATACGCAGTATTTT
v_call: TRBV7-3; clone_size: NA; d_call: TRBD1; j_call: TRBJ2-6; cdr3_aa: CASSWTGPGANVLTF; cdr3_nt: TGTGCCAGCAGCTGGACAGGCCCTGGGGCCAACGTCCTGACTTTC
v_call: TRBV5-4; clone_size: NA; d_call: NA; j_call: TRBJ2-5; cdr3_aa: CASSLGQQKETQYF; cdr3_nt: TGTGCCAGCAGCTTGGGACAGCAGAAAGAGACCCAGTACTTC
v_call: TRBV5-4; clone_size: NA; d_call: TRBD1; j_call: TRBJ1-6; cdr3_aa: CASSNRDRGSPLHF; cdr3_nt: TGTGCCAGCAGCAACCGGGACAGGGGTTCACCCCTCCACTTT
v_call: TRBV2; clone_size: NA; d_call: NA; j_call: TRBJ2-1; cdr3_aa: CASRYGWGVDEQFF; cdr3_nt: TGTGCCAGCCGTTACGGGTGGGGGGTGGATGAGCAGTTCTTC
v_call: TRBV9; clone_size: NA; d_call: TRBD1; j_call: TRBJ2-3; cdr3_aa: CASSVAQGAGTDTQYF; cdr3_nt: TGTGCCAGCAGCGTAGCCCAGGGGGCAGGAACAGATACGCAGTATTTT
v_call: TRBV30; clone_size: NA; d_call: TRBD2; j_call: TRBJ2-3; cdr3_aa: CAWSLQRGTDTQYF; cdr3_nt: TGTGCCTGGAGTCTGCAGCGGGGAACAGATACGCAGTATTTT
v_call: TRBV5-4; clone_size: NA; d_call: NA; j_call: TRBJ2-6; cdr3_aa: CASEARDKLIFGANVLTF; cdr3_nt: TGTGCCAGCGAGGCGCGGGACAAGCTCATATTCGGGGCCAACGTCCTGACTTTC
v_call: TRBV4-2; clone_size: NA; d_call: NA; j_call: TRBJ2-3; cdr3_aa: CASSPGEGASGDTQYF; cdr3_nt: TGTGCCAGCAGCCCTGGGGAGGGGGCGTCCGGAGATACGCAGTATTTT
v_call: TRBV6-6; clone_size: NA; d_call: NA; j_call: TRBJ1-5; cdr3_aa: CASSYSRERDQPQHF; cdr3_nt: TGTGCCAGCAGTTACTCGAGGGAGAGGGATCAGCCCCAGCATTTT
v_call: TRBV7-6; clone_size: NA; d_call: NA; j_call: TRBJ2-1; cdr3_aa: CASSSMTRGELNEQFF; cdr3_nt: TGTGCCAGCAGCTCTATGACAAGGGGGGAATTGAATGAGCAGTTCTTC
v_call: TRBV21-1; clone_size: NA; d_call: NA; j_call: TRBJ1-3; cdr3_aa: CASSKDGTAGSGNTIYF; cdr3_nt: TGTGCCAGCAGCAAAGACGGCACAGCCGGCTCTGGAAACACCATATATTTT
v_call: TRBV5-4; clone_size: NA; d_call: NA; j_call: TRBJ2-2; cdr3_aa: CASSLRNTGELFF; cdr3_nt: TGTGCCAGCAGCTTGAGAAACACCGGGGAGCTGTTTTTT
v_call: TRBV7-3; clone_size: few; d_call: NA; j_call: TRBJ2-1; cdr3_aa: CASSLIGGAWNEQFF; cdr3_nt: TGTGCCAGCAGCTTAATAGGGGGGGCGTGGAATGAGCAGTTCTTC
v_call: TRBV2; clone_size: NA; d_call: NA; j_call: TRBJ2-2; cdr3_aa: CASSGVASEAGELFF; cdr3_nt: TGTGCCAGCAGTGGGGTCGCGAGCGAGGCCGGGGAGCTGTTTTTT
v_call: TRBV5-1; clone_size: once; d_call: NA; j_call: TRBJ1-2; cdr3_aa: CASSSTGGTSFNYGYTF; cdr3_nt: TGCGCCAGCAGCTCGACCGGGGGGACTTCCTTTAACTATGGCTACACCTTC
v_call: TRBV7-3; clone_size: NA; d_call: TRBD1; j_call: TRBJ2-4; cdr3_aa: CASSLDPRDRGHIQYF; cdr3_nt: TGTGCCAGCAGCTTAGACCCACGGGACAGGGGTCACATTCAGTACTTC
v_call: TRBV7-3; clone_size: NA; d_call: NA; j_call: TRBJ2-2; cdr3_aa: CASSSPSGHSNTGELFF; cdr3_nt: TGTGCCAGCAGTTCCCCTTCCGGGCATTCGAACACCGGGGAGCTGTTTTTT
v_call: TRBV6-6; clone_size: NA; d_call: NA; j_call: TRBJ2-7; cdr3_aa: CASSAPGVTYEQYF; cdr3_nt: TGTGCCAGCAGTGCCCCAGGGGTTACCTACGAGCAGTACTTC
v_call: TRBV6-1; clone_size: NA; d_call: TRBD2; j_call: TRBJ2-3; cdr3_aa: CASSEGLGGGTDTQYF; cdr3_nt: TGTGCCAGCAGTGAAGGGTTGGGGGGGGGCACAGATACGCAGTATTTT
v_call: TRBV5-1; clone_size: NA; d_call: NA; j_call: TRBJ2-2; cdr3_aa: CASSALLGGRTGELFF; cdr3_nt: TGCGCCAGCAGCGCCCTATTGGGAGGTAGGACCGGGGAGCTGTTTTTT
v_call: TRBV6-1; clone_size: NA; d_call: NA; j_call: TRBJ2-1; cdr3_aa: CASSFRLDEQFF; cdr3_nt: TGTGCCAGCAGTTTCCGGTTGGATGAGCAGTTCTTC
v_call: TRBV19; clone_size: NA; d_call: NA; j_call: TRBJ2-6; cdr3_aa: CASKDGDEYSGANVLTF; cdr3_nt: TGTGCCAGTAAGGACGGAGATGAATACTCTGGGGCCAACGTCCTGACTTTC
v_call: TRBV10-3; clone_size: NA; d_call: NA; j_call: TRBJ1-2; cdr3_aa: CAISESGAGYGYTF; cdr3_nt: TGTGCCATCAGTGAGTCGGGGGCCGGCTATGGCTACACCTTC
v_call: TRBV5-4; clone_size: NA; d_call: TRBD1; j_call: TRBJ2-5; cdr3_aa: CASSSHRDRDQETQYF; cdr3_nt: TGTGCCAGCAGCTCCCACCGGGACAGGGACCAAGAGACCCAGTACTTC
v_call: TRBV19; clone_size: once; d_call: TRBD1; j_call: TRBJ1-5; cdr3_aa: CASREQGRWGNQPQHF; cdr3_nt: TGTGCCAGTAGGGAACAGGGGAGATGGGGCAATCAGCCCCAGCATTTT
v_call: TRBV6-5; clone_size: NA; d_call: NA; j_call: TRBJ1-2; cdr3_aa: CASTPTGTPGYGYTF; cdr3_nt: TGTGCCAGCACTCCAACCGGGACGCCAGGCTATGGCTACACCTTC
v_call: TRBV28; clone_size: NA; d_call: NA; j_call: TRBJ1-1; cdr3_aa: CASSLQVTEAFF; cdr3_nt: TGTGCCAGCAGTTTGCAAGTCACTGAAGCTTTCTTT
v_call: TRBV5-6; clone_size: NA; d_call: TRBD1; j_call: TRBJ1-6; cdr3_aa: CASSLMTGGLGSPLHF; cdr3_nt: TGTGCCAGCAGCTTGATGACAGGGGGCTTGGGTTCACCCCTCCACTTT
v_call: TRBV29-1; clone_size: NA; d_call: NA; j_call: TRBJ2-1; cdr3_aa: CSVGGGSDSEQFF; cdr3_nt: TGCAGCGTTGGTGGGGGGTCGGACAGTGAGCAGTTCTTC
v_call: TRBV11-3; clone_size: NA; d_call: TRBD1; j_call: TRBJ2-5; cdr3_aa: CASSLSGQTREAQYF; cdr3_nt: TGTGCCAGCAGCTTGTCGGGACAGACAAGAGAAGCCCAGTACTTC
v_call: TRBV9; clone_size: NA; d_call: TRBD2; j_call: TRBJ2-7; cdr3_aa: CASSVGGGTGPYEQYF; cdr3_nt: TGTGCCAGCAGCGTAGGGGGGGGAACAGGACCCTACGAGCAGTACTTC
v_call: TRBV6-5; clone_size: NA; d_call: NA; j_call: TRBJ2-3; cdr3_aa: CASSLSFTDTQYF; cdr3_nt: TGTGCCAGCAGCCTGAGCTTCACAGATACGCAGTATTTT
v_call: TRBV4-1; clone_size: NA; d_call: NA; j_call: TRBJ1-3; cdr3_aa: CASSQGRPMKRAGNTIYF; cdr3_nt: TGCGCCAGCAGCCAAGGAAGGCCCATGAAAAGGGCCGGAAACACCATATATTTT
v_call: TRBV7-2; clone_size: NA; d_call: TRBD2; j_call: TRBJ2-5; cdr3_aa: CASSLRGEETQYF; cdr3_nt: TGTGCCAGCAGCCTGCGGGGGGAAGAGACCCAGTACTTC
v_call: TRBV5-1; clone_size: NA; d_call: NA; j_call: TRBJ1-2; cdr3_aa: CASTLAAGIPRGYTF; cdr3_nt: TGCGCCAGCACCTTGGCAGCGGGCATTCCCCGCGGCTACACCTTC
v_call: TRBV6-5; clone_size: NA; d_call: TRBD2; j_call: TRBJ2-5; cdr3_aa: CASHTGREETQYF; cdr3_nt: TGTGCCAGCCACACGGGGCGGGAGGAGACCCAGTACTTC
v_call: TRBV6-4; clone_size: NA; d_call: TRBD1; j_call: TRBJ1-4; cdr3_aa: CASRQGANEKLFF; cdr3_nt: TGTGCCAGCAGACAGGGGGCTAATGAAAAACTGTTTTTT
v_call: TRBV11-3; clone_size: NA; d_call: NA; j_call: TRBJ2-1; cdr3_aa: CASSLDSQGLDEQFF; cdr3_nt: TGTGCCAGCAGCTTAGATTCCCAGGGTTTGGATGAGCAGTTCTTC
v_call: TRBV2; clone_size: NA; d_call: NA; j_call: TRBJ1-2; cdr3_aa: CASSFRVNYGYTF; cdr3_nt: TGTGCCAGCAGTTTTAGGGTTAACTATGGCTACACCTTC
v_call: TRBV23-1; clone_size: NA; d_call: TRBD1; j_call: TRBJ1-6; cdr3_aa: CASSQRGQGEGYNSPLHF; cdr3_nt: TGCGCCAGCAGTCAAAGGGGACAGGGTGAAGGCTATAATTCACCCCTCCACTTT
v_call: TRBV6-1; clone_size: medium-sized; d_call: TRBD1; j_call: TRBJ1-4; cdr3_aa: CASSDRTGPTREKLFF; cdr3_nt: TGTGCCAGCAGTGACAGGACAGGTCCCACCCGGGAAAAACTGTTTTTT
v_call: TRBV7-3; clone_size: NA; d_call: TRBD1; j_call: TRBJ2-3; cdr3_aa: CASSITGQGTDTQYF; cdr3_nt: TGTGCCAGCAGCATTACGGGACAGGGGACAGATACGCAGTATTTT
v_call: TRBV6-1; clone_size: NA; d_call: TRBD1; j_call: TRBJ2-7; cdr3_aa: CASSGDSSPEYF; cdr3_nt: TGTGCCAGCAGTGGGGACAGTTCACCCGAGTACTTC